This T cell receptor beta chain was recovered during a study of siplizumab effects on memory and regulatory T cells. Method: immunoSEQ multiplex PCR; TCRdb's copy keeps in-frame clones and lacks some. The data show around 110,000 clones, approximately 94% seen once. The V end lost 0 bases, the J end lost 3 bases, and 7 bases lay between the germline ends. Per the germline V gene, CDR1 is SGHRS and CDR2 is YFSETQ. This CDR3 has 14 residues. Sequenced material: non-Treg CD4+ T cells sorted from blood. J is TRBJ1-3 and V is TRBV5-1, with no clear D. The sequence derives from a human donor in good health. In DNA form, the CDR3 reads TGCGCCAGCAGCTTGGTAGGGTTTGGAAACACCATATATTTT. It encodes CASSLVGFGNTIYF.